These T cell receptor beta chains were read from a single sample in a study of regulatory T cells in long-lasting Graves disease. TCRdb analysed the multiplex PCR reads with MiXCR anew, one entry per CDR3 protein. The profile shows over 450,000 distinct CDR3 sequences, around a fifth of them singletons. The sequencing used peripheral blood mononuclear cells (PBMCs), collected when the disease was refractory, from a patient treated with antithyroid drugs. The origin of the receptors is a female donor with Graves disease. CDR3s include the opening cysteine and the closing phenylalanine or tryptophan. The D gene is left open where the match is weak. Size is stated for part of the rows, as once, few or many counts, or as a class when the clone is expanded.

d_gene	abundance	v_gene	j_gene	CDR3nt	CDR3aa
.	many	TRBV5-1	TRBJ2-5	TGTGCCAGCAGCTTGGCAGCCGAAGAGACCCAGTACTTC	CASSLAAEETQYF
TRBD1	.	TRBV12-3/TRBV12-4	TRBJ1-3	TGTGCCAGCAGTCGAGGCGGGACAGGGGGCGACGGAAACACCATATATTTT	CASSRGGTGGDGNTIYF
.	many	TRBV28	TRBJ2-5	TGTGCCAGCAGTTTTTTGGGTTCTGTAGAGACCCAGTACTTC	CASSFLGSVETQYF
.	.	TRBV7-9	TRBJ1-4	TGTGCCAGCAGCTTATATCTAGGACCTCTGGAAAAACTGTTTTTT	CASSLYLGPLEKLFF
TRBD1	many	TRBV6-1	TRBJ1-1	TGTGCCAGCAGTGTGGGACAGGTGAACACTGAAGCTTTCTTT	CASSVGQVNTEAFF
.	.	TRBV5-1	TRBJ1-2	TGCGCCAGCAGTCAACAGGGATCGGATGGCTACACCTTC	CASSQQGSDGYTF
.	few	TRBV7-2	TRBJ1-6	TGTGCCAGCAGCTTAGTTATAGTCCCCGGGGCTTCAAATTCACCCCTCCACTTT	CASSLVIVPGASNSPLHF
TRBD2	many	TRBV11-2	TRBJ2-5	TGTGCCGCGGGATTCCTAGCGGGAGTAGAGGAGACCCAGTACTTC	CAAGFLAGVEETQYF
.	few	TRBV29-1	TRBJ1-2	TGCAGCGTCGATACAGGGAAGTTAAACTATGGCTACACCTTC	CSVDTGKLNYGYTF
TRBD1	.	TRBV9	TRBJ1-5	TGTGCCAGCAGCGTGGGACAGGGGAGTCAGCCCCAGCATTTT	CASSVGQGSQPQHF
.	few	TRBV7-2	TRBJ1-5	TGTGCCAGCAGCTTTTTAGGGCCGGGGGCAAATCAGCCCCAGCATTTT	CASSFLGPGANQPQHF
.	.	TRBV28	TRBJ1-1	TGTGCCAGCAGACCCACGTCGGTCAGAGAAGCTTTCTTT	CASRPTSVREAFF
.	many	TRBV6-1	TRBJ1-5	TGTGCCAGCAGTGACGGAATCGGAGAGGGGCAGCCCCAGCATTTT	CASSDGIGEGQPQHF
.	many	TRBV2	TRBJ1-1	TGTGCCAGCAGTCTCCGGGACTCCAACACTGAAGCTTTCTTT	CASSLRDSNTEAFF
TRBD1	many	TRBV12-3/TRBV12-4	TRBJ1-5	TGTGCCAGCAGTTTATCACAGGGGGCTTCACAGCCCCAGCATTTT	CASSLSQGASQPQHF
TRBD1	.	TRBV3-1	TRBJ2-7	TGTGCCACCGCGGGACAGGGTATCGGCGAGCAGTACTTC	CATAGQGIGEQYF
TRBD1	many	TRBV28	TRBJ1-2	TGTGCCAGCAGCCCGACAGGGGTGGGCTATGGCTACACCTTC	CASSPTGVGYGYTF
TRBD1	.	TRBV29-1	TRBJ1-4	TGCAGCGTTGGGACAGGCTCTGAAAAACTGTTTTTT	CSVGTGSEKLFF
TRBD2	few	TRBV12-3/TRBV12-4	TRBJ2-5	TGTGCCAGCAGTTTAGCGGGGCTAGCGGGGCCCCAAGAGACCCAGTACTTC	CASSLAGLAGPQETQYF
TRBD2	many	TRBV20-1	TRBJ2-5	TGCAGTGCTAGAGTTTTTCGGACTAGCGGGAGGTGGGCGGAGACCCAGTACTTC	CSARVFRTSGRWAETQYF
TRBD2	many	TRBV6-1	TRBJ2-5	TGTGCCAGCACCTTGGGAGGGACTAGCAGGAAGTGGACCCAGTACTTC	CASTLGGTSRKWTQYF
.	.	TRBV6-4	TRBJ2-7	TGTGCCAGCAGTTACTCTCCGGAGTCCAGCTCCTACGAGCAGTACTTC	CASSYSPESSSYEQYF
.	many	TRBV28	TRBJ1-1	TGTGCCAGCAGATTCACCTTTCTAGACACTTACACTGAAGCTTTCTTT	CASRFTFLDTYTEAFF
TRBD1	.	TRBV19	TRBJ2-6	TGTGCCAGTAACCCAGGGGGCGCGGCAGGGGCCAACGTCCTGACTTTC	CASNPGGAAGANVLTF
TRBD1	few	TRBV11-2	TRBJ2-7	TGTGCCAGCAGTTTTCAGGGGGACTACGAGCAGTACTTC	CASSFQGDYEQYF
.	many	TRBV2	TRBJ2-5	TGTGCCAGCAGAGGAGGACTATACCAAGAGACCCAGTACTTC	CASRGGLYQETQYF
.	many	TRBV5-1	TRBJ1-5	TGCGCCAGCAGGGCAACACCCAATCAGCCCCAGCATTTT	CASRATPNQPQHF
TRBD2	many	TRBV28	TRBJ2-7	TGTGCCAGCAGGCGGGGGGCCCTCTCGTCCTACGAGCAGTACTTC	CASRRGALSSYEQYF
TRBD2	few	TRBV10-3	TRBJ2-3	TGTGCCATCACTTCTAGCGGGGATCGGGCCCCAAGCACAGATACGCAGTATTTT	CAITSSGDRAPSTDTQYF
TRBD2	.	TRBV5-5	TRBJ2-2	TGTGCCAGCAGCACCCAAGTTCCGGGACTAGCGGGGATCGCGAGGGACACCGGGGAGCTGTTTTTT	CASSTQVPGLAGIARDTGELFF
.	many	TRBV28	TRBJ2-5	TGTGCCAGCAGTTTATCCGGGGTAACCCAAGAGACCCAGTACTTC	CASSLSGVTQETQYF
.	many	TRBV20-1	TRBJ1-6	TGCAGTGCTGCGAGGCCAGGAGGGCCCTATAATTCACCCCTCCACTTT	CSAARPGGPYNSPLHF
.	.	TRBV19	TRBJ1-6	TGTGCCAGTAGTATGGTGGGGCATTCCTATAATTCACCCCTCCACTTT	CASSMVGHSYNSPLHF
.	many	TRBV28	TRBJ1-4	TGTGCCAGCAGTCAGTGGGAGGCTCCTAATGAAAAACTGTTTTTT	CASSQWEAPNEKLFF
.	many	TRBV27	TRBJ2-7	TGTGCCAGCAGTTGGACAGTGGCCTACGAGCAGTACTTC	CASSWTVAYEQYF
TRBD1	many	TRBV6-2/TRBV6-3	TRBJ2-7	TGTGCCAGTCTAACAACGGGACAGGGGGCCTACGAGCAGTACTTC	CASLTTGQGAYEQYF
.	many	TRBV7-8	TRBJ1-5	TGTGCCAGCAGCTTAGGAGGAGGGGCCAGTCAGCCCCAGCATTTT	CASSLGGGASQPQHF
TRBD1	many	TRBV11-2	TRBJ1-1	TGTGCCAGCAGCTTTCAGGGGGCTGGCGCTGAAGCTTTCTTT	CASSFQGAGAEAFF
.	few	TRBV19	TRBJ2-2	TGTGCCAGTAGTTCAGAATTGAACACCGGGGAGCTGTTTTTT	CASSSELNTGELFF
TRBD2	.	TRBV7-2	TRBJ2-7	TGTGCCAGCAGCCAGACTAGCGGGGACTCCTACAAGCAGTACTTC	CASSQTSGDSYKQYF
.	many	TRBV28	TRBJ1-2	TGTGCCAGTGATCCCGGGGCCGGCTATGGCTACACCTTC	CASDPGAGYGYTF